The clone carrying this T cell receptor (beta chain) was counted at least ten times. These data belong to a study of T cell repertoires in cytomegalovirus infection. In TCRdb, the reads were re-called with MiXCR into one record per CDR3 protein. The sample comprises about 130,000 distinct CDR3 sequences, less than 9.5% of which are singletons, and 10% rests with the top ten. CDR1 and CDR2 (germline): SGHAT, FQNNGV. Trimming removed 1 base from V and 6 bases from J, with 6 bases in between. The CDR3 is made up of 12 amino acids. The clonotype originates from a human donor in good health (CMV status not recorded). Some clones in this sample may be carry-over from other donors' samples. This chain uses TRBV11-2 with TRBJ1-2; D is undetermined. The specimen sequenced was PBMCs. CDR3 coding DNA: TGTGCCAGCAGCTTAGCAGGCGATGGCTACACCTTC. Translated: CASSLAGDGYTF.